The 26 T cell receptor beta chains below come from one sample, sequenced in a study of T cells after yellow fever vaccination. MiXCR was run by TCRdb on the 5' RACE reads, yielding one entry per CDR3 protein. The sample consists of 250,000 or so distinct CDR3 sequences, 3.6% of them appearing once. The sample was PBMCs, taken 15 days after the yellow fever booster vaccination. These receptors were obtained from a man aged 18-30 years who received the YFV17D yellow fever vaccine.

This clonotype was seen at least ten times. Relative to the germline gene, one junction end is altered; a read error may explain this. This sequence joins TRBV5-6 and TRBJ1-5; TRBD1 is a possible D gene (5 bases). The germline V gene encodes CDR1 SGHDT and CDR2 YYEEEE. The CDR3 spans 15 residues. CDR3 residues: CASSLRQTLNQPQHF. CDR3 DNA: TGCGCCAGCAGCTTGCGACAGACCTTAAATCAGCCCCAGCATTTT.

This clonotype has at least ten counts. The chain employs TRBV12-3 or TRBV12-4 and TRBJ1-1; D remains unclear. CDR3 length: 16 amino acids. Trimming cost V 1 base and J 1 base, with 13 bases left between them. In nucleotides, the CDR3 is TGTGCCAGCAGTTTAGGGGGAGTGATCACGAACACTGAAGCTTTCTTT. Protein product: CASSLGGVITNTEAFF.

The chain has TRBV4-2 and TRBJ1-5; a weak D match, TRBD1 (5 bases). CDR3 size: 15 residues. CDR1 is LGHNA, CDR2 YNFKEQ, per germline. The V gene lost 2 bases and the J gene lost 7 bases, with 15 bases spanning the gap. This CDR3 is CASSQRPGGGQPQHF. The CDR3 DNA is TGTGCCAGCAGCCAACGGCCCGGCGGGGGGCAGCCCCAGCATTTT.

The sample holds many counts of this clonotype. This chain connects TRBV29-1 to TRBJ1-1; D gene unclear. Germline V gene sequence: CDR1 SQVTM, CDR2 ANQGSEA. The V and J ends lost 2 bases and 3 bases respectively, with 13 bases between them. CDR3 length: 14 residues. The CDR3 region is CSVEWTLRDTEAFF. In DNA form, the CDR3 reads TGCAGCGTTGAATGGACGCTGAGGGACACTGAAGCTTTCTTT.

The chain links TRBV5-5 to TRBJ1-2; D uncertain. From germline, CDR1 is SGHKS and CDR2 YYEKEE (reference sequence). This CDR3 has 13 residues. V was trimmed by 0 bases and J by 4 bases, leaving 7 bases between them. As DNA, the CDR3 is TGTGCCAGCAGCTTGGTGCAGGTCTATGGCTACACCTTC. Its translation is CASSLVQVYGYTF.

This clonotype was detected ten times or more. The chain employs TRBV6-6 and TRBJ1-2, with a weak D call TRBD1 (6 bases). Germline lookup yields CDR1 MNHNY and CDR2 SVGAGI (reference sequence). Trimming removed 8 bases at V and 8 bases at J, with 21 bases between. The CDR3 has 14 amino acids. CDR3 DNA sequence: TGTGCCAGCTCCAGGACCGGGGGCGCCTCGGGCTACACCTTC. Translating it yields CASSRTGGASGYTF.

This clonotype showed up many times. The J gene is TRBJ1-5, the V gene TRBV7-3; D remains ambiguous. The CDR3 has 13 residues. The V gene's germline CDR1 is SGHTA and CDR2 FQGTGA. Trimming removed 0 bases from V and 9 bases from J, with 9 bases in between. CDR3 DNA sequence: TGTGCCAGCAGCTTAACGTTCCAGACGCCCCAGCATTTT. Residues: CASSLTFQTPQHF.

There are many counts of this clonotype. The CDR3 DNA is TGTGCCAGCAGATGGTCGGGGGGGAATGAGCAGTTCTTC. It translates to CASRWSGGNEQFF. V is TRBV12-3 or TRBV12-4 and J is TRBJ2-1, with TRBD2 matching 8 bases. J gave up 7 bases and V 6 bases, and 5 bases lay outside the gene matches. The CDR3 has 13 residues.

Worth noting for this clonotype: A read error may account for a junction end that differs from germline. V and J are TRBV27 and TRBJ2-7; 11 nucleotides align to TRBD2. This CDR3 comprises 14 residues. The germline gives CDR1 MNHEY, CDR2 SMNVEV (reference sequence). The CDR3 coding sequence is TGTGCCAGCAGCCTAGCGGGGGGACCTTACGAGAAGTACTTC. It yields the protein CASSLAGGPYEKYF.

There are many counts of this clonotype. The genes are TRBV6-2 or TRBV6-3 and TRBJ2-5; D gene unclear. The CDR3 is 15 amino acids. V lost 5 bases and J lost 3, with 16 bases in between. CDR1 and CDR2 (germline): MNHEY, SVGEGT. In nucleotides, the CDR3 is TGTGCCAGCAGTAGGACCACCCCGCTTGAAGAGACCCAGTACTTC. Its translation is CASSRTTPLEETQYF.

This clonotype was counted only a few times. The rearrangement uses TRBV18 and TRBJ1-2; perhaps TRBD1 as D (6 bases). The CDR3 has 15 amino acids. Trimming shortened V by 6 bases and J by 7 bases, and 21 bases separated the two germline ends. Germline lookup yields CDR1 KGHSH and CDR2 LQKENI. CDR3 nucleotides: TGTGCCAGCTCGTACCAAGCTTCCGGGGGCTCTGGCTACACCTTC. Translating it yields CASSYQASGGSGYTF.

This clonotype was found many times. The chain couples TRBV24-1 to TRBJ2-3, with D unresolved. V shed 5 bases and J shed 4 bases, with 9 bases lying between them. Looked up from germline, CDR1 is KGHDR and CDR2 is SFDVKD. This CDR3 is 13 amino acids long. CDR3 residues: CATSGSGADTQYF. The CDR3 DNA is TGTGCCACCAGTGGGTCCGGCGCAGATACGCAGTATTTT.

There are many counts of this clonotype. This rearrangement joins TRBV20-1 to TRBJ1-2, with a tentative D call TRBD1 (5 bases). The V gene's germline CDR1 is DFQATT and CDR2 SNEGSKA (reference sequence). CDR3 length equals 13 residues. V dropped 2 bases and J dropped 8 bases, with 15 bases sitting between them. CDR3 in amino acids: CSARPGWGDGYTF. The CDR3 bases are TGCAGTGCTAGACCCGGGTGGGGGGACGGCTACACCTTC.

This clonotype has at least ten counts. The chain combines TRBV7-9 with TRBJ1-5; 8 nucleotides agree with TRBD1. Germline lookup yields CDR1 SEHNR and CDR2 FQNEAQ (reference sequence). V was clipped by 1 base and J by 1 base; unmatched bases: 9. CDR3 size: 18 residues. The CDR3 nucleotides are TGTGCCAGCAGCTTAGAGGGCAGGGGGCAGACGAGCAATCAGCCCCAGCATTTT. It is translated as CASSLEGRGQTSNQPQHF.

This clonotype was counted many times. The chain has TRBV25-1 and TRBJ2-5; D is possibly TRBD1 or TRBD2 (5 bases each). The CDR3 is 12 amino acids. V was shortened by 6 bases and J by 5 bases, with 10 bases between the two germline ends. Germline-derived CDR1 and CDR2 are MGHDK and SYGVNS. CDR3 bases: TGTGCCAGCAGGGGGGTGGGGGAGACCCAGTACTTC. It is translated as CASRGVGETQYF.

This clonotype was detected many times. The genes are TRBV12-3 or TRBV12-4 and TRBJ2-7; no clear D. Trimming left V 5 bases short and J 1 base short, with 12 bases between. The CDR3 contains 14 residues. The CDR3 loop reads CASSPRLISYEQYF. The CDR3 DNA reads TGTGCCAGCAGTCCACGACTTATATCCTACGAGCAGTACTTC.

This clonotype occurred many times. J is TRBJ1-5 and V is TRBV12-3 or TRBV12-4; the D gene is possibly TRBD1 (6 bases). There are 13 residues in the CDR3. The V end was cut by 4 bases, the J end by 5 bases, with 9 bases between. The CDR3 protein is CASSSDRHQPQHF. The DNA for the CDR3 is TGTGCCAGCAGTTCGGACAGACATCAGCCCCAGCATTTT.

This clonotype was observed at least ten times. The J gene is TRBJ2-2, the V gene TRBV7-2; 10 nucleotides line up with TRBD2. Germline CDR1 reads SGHTA; CDR2 reads FQGNSA. This CDR3 is built from 18 residues. The junction had 10 bases not matched to a gene; V was cut back by 4 bases and J by 2 bases. The CDR3 nucleotides read TGTGCCAGCAGCTCGAGGAGAAGCGGGGGGGCCAACACCGGGGAGCTGTTTTTT. Translation: CASSSRRSGGANTGELFF.

This chain uses TRBV29-1 with TRBJ1-4, with TRBD1 as a possible D gene (6 bases). This CDR3 region has 14 residues. Trimming removed 5 bases at V and 0 bases at J, with 10 bases between. CDR1 and CDR2 (germline): SQVTM, ANQGSEA. The DNA for the CDR3 is TGCAGCGTTCGGACAGTCGCAACTAATGAAAAACTGTTTTTT. Translating it yields CSVRTVATNEKLFF.

This clonotype occurred many times. The chain has TRBV7-3 and TRBJ2-7, with D possibly TRBD1 on 5 matching bases. The length of the CDR3 is 15 residues. With 0 bases removed from V and 1 base from J, the gap between germline ends came to 10 bases. CDR1 SGHTA and CDR2 FQGTGA come from the germline V gene. CDR3 loop: CASSLTGALSYEQYF. CDR3 nucleotide sequence: TGTGCCAGCAGCTTAACAGGGGCGCTTTCCTACGAGCAGTACTTC.

This clonotype has ten or more counts. The chain employs TRBV7-2 and TRBJ2-6; D possibly corresponds to TRBD1 (5 bases). Trimming shortened V by 5 bases and J by 0 bases, and 5 bases separated the two germline ends. Germline V CDR1 and CDR2: SGHTA, FQGNSA. The CDR3 consists of 14 residues. This CDR3 is CASSTGSGANVLTF. CDR3 bases: TGTGCCAGCAGCACAGGCTCTGGGGCCAACGTCCTGACTTTC.

This clonotype was counted many times. The chain uses TRBV20-1 and TRBJ2-5, with 10 bases fitting TRBD1. The CDR3 runs to 13 residues. Germline-derived CDR1 and CDR2 are DFQATT and SNEGSKA (reference sequence). Trimming removed 7 bases from V and 4 bases from J; junction bases left unmatched: 6. The CDR3 bases are TGCAGTGGGCTGACAGGGGGCGCAGAGACCCAGTACTTC. This translates into CSGLTGGAETQYF.

In its sample, this clonotype was seen many times. The chain carries TRBV5-1 and TRBJ2-2; D may be TRBD2 (6 bases). This CDR3 region has 16 residues. V lost 0 bases, J lost 10 bases, and 19 bases lay in between. CDR1 SGHRS and CDR2 YFSETQ come from the germline V gene. As DNA, the CDR3 is TGCGCCAGCAGCTTGGGAGGGCGGGGAAACCCAGCGGAGCTGTTTTTT. Translating it yields CASSLGGRGNPAELFF.

The rearrangement uses TRBV12-3 or TRBV12-4 and TRBJ1-5; no clear D gene. Trimming removed 6 bases at V and 3 bases at J, with 15 bases between. CDR3 length: 15 residues. The CDR3 here is CASSLYGVNNQPQHF. CDR3 coding DNA: TGTGCCAGCAGCCTTTATGGGGTTAACAATCAGCCCCAGCATTTT.

This clonotype occurred many times. This chain uses TRBV6-2 or TRBV6-3 with TRBJ2-3; D is unclear. The CDR3 sequence is 13 residues long. Looked up from germline, CDR1 is MNHEY and CDR2 is SVGEGT. The ends were cut back, 8 bases at V and 1 base at J, with 10 bases in the middle. The chain's CDR3 is CASRTTGTDTQYF. The DNA for the CDR3 is TGTGCCAGCCGGACGACTGGCACAGATACGCAGTATTTT.

Many counts were recorded for this clonotype. The chain combines TRBV4-3 with TRBJ1-3; 8 nucleotides align to TRBD1. This CDR3 has 15 amino acids. V lost 0 bases and J lost 6; bases outside the gene matches: 4. Germline CDR1 is LGHNA and CDR2 is YSLEER. Here the CDR3 reads CASSQDRGRLNTIYF. Written as DNA, the CDR3 is TGCGCCAGCAGCCAAGACAGGGGGCGACTAAACACCATATATTTT.